Listed below are T cell receptor beta chains from one sample, sequenced in a study of blood T cell repertoires in COVID-19. TCRdb keeps only in-frame clones here, not all; method: immunoSEQ multiplex PCR. Of around 250,000 clones in the sample, around four fifths are singletons; the top ten hold 1.5% to 2%. The specimen sequenced was peripheral blood. These receptors came from a woman older than 75 with acute or convalescent COVID-19. Both conserved end residues are part of each CDR3. Fields, in order: J gene, D gene, V gene, clone size, CDR3 protein, CDR3 DNA. A D gene is named only where the DNA matches it firmly. Clone size is given for some rows only: seen once, a few or many times, or a class if the clone is expanded.

TRBJ2-2	-	TRBV7-3	-	CASSLLNTGELFF	TGTGCCAGCAGCCTTCTTAACACCGGGGAGCTGTTTTTT
TRBJ1-3	-	TRBV10-1	-	CASSESDSRISGNTIYF	TGCGCCAGCAGTGAGTCCGACAGCAGAATCTCTGGAAACACCATATATTTT
TRBJ1-3	-	TRBV6-5	-	CASRRGSGNTIYF	TGTGCCAGCCGGAGGGGCTCTGGAAACACCATATATTTT
TRBJ1-5	-	TRBV7-2	-	CASSLVWPPGLGQPQHF	TGTGCCAGCAGCTTAGTGTGGCCTCCAGGGTTGGGTCAGCCCCAGCATTTT
TRBJ2-1	TRBD2	TRBV12-3/TRBV12-4	-	CASGIAGGGEQFF	TGTGCCAGCGGTATAGCGGGGGGAGGTGAGCAGTTCTTC
TRBJ2-7	-	TRBV11-1	-	CASSPTQGRWQYF	TGTGCCAGCAGCCCTACACAGGGTCGGTGGCAGTACTTC
TRBJ1-4	TRBD1	TRBV6-5	-	CASSYGGTDRSKVFF	TGTGCCAGCAGTTACGGGGGGACAGATCGATCGAAAGTGTTTTTT
TRBJ1-6	-	TRBV6-6	-	CASRQQGGNSPLHF	TGTGCCAGCAGGCAGCAGGGTGGGAATTCACCCCTCCACTTT
TRBJ2-2	-	TRBV18	-	CASSQYTGELFF	TGTGCCAGCTCCCAATACACCGGGGAGCTGTTTTTT
TRBJ1-2	-	TRBV24-1	once	CATPRGYERGYTF	TGTGCCACCCCACGGGGGTACGAGAGGGGCTACACCTTC
TRBJ2-1	TRBD1	TRBV7-6	-	CASSLAGQGVSRFF	TGTGCCAGCAGCTTAGCAGGACAGGGCGTCTCGCGGTTCTTC
TRBJ2-3	-	TRBV5-1	-	CASMRTLSTDTQYF	TGCGCCAGCATGCGGACTCTGAGCACAGATACGCAGTATTTT
TRBJ1-2	-	TRBV18	-	CASSPTGENYYGYTF	TGTGCCAGCTCCCCCACAGGAGAGAACTACTATGGCTACACCTTC
TRBJ1-5	-	TRBV19	-	CASSMESSGQPQHF	TGTGCCAGTAGTATGGAGTCTTCGGGGCAGCCCCAGCATTTT
TRBJ2-3	-	TRBV5-4	-	CASSLRHHTDTQYF	TGTGCCAGCAGCTTGCGACACCACACAGATACGCAGTATTTT
TRBJ1-5	TRBD1	TRBV5-1	-	CASSFGQGNNQPQHF	TGCGCCAGCAGCTTTGGACAGGGGAACAATCAGCCCCAGCATTTT
TRBJ1-3	-	TRBV5-1	few	CASRAQESSGNTIYF	TGCGCCAGCAGGGCACAGGAATCATCTGGAAACACCATATATTTT
TRBJ2-5	TRBD1	TRBV7-8	-	CASIVGQGSVSKETQYF	TGTGCCAGCATCGTGGGACAGGGGTCGGTTAGCAAAGAGACCCAGTACTTC
TRBJ1-5	-	TRBV25-1	-	CASSGEWGQPQHF	TGTGCCAGCAGCGGGGAGTGGGGTCAGCCCCAGCATTTT
TRBJ2-5	-	TRBV3-1/TRBV3-2	-	CASSQDPRLETQYF	TGTGCCAGCAGCCAAGATCCCAGGCTGGAGACCCAGTACTTC
TRBJ2-1	-	TRBV5-1	-	CASSPGVSNEQFF	TGCGCCAGCAGCCCCGGAGTTAGCAATGAGCAGTTCTTC
TRBJ2-7	TRBD2	TRBV9	-	CASSLAGNEQYF	TGTGCCAGCAGTCTAGCGGGTAACGAGCAGTACTTC
TRBJ1-1	-	TRBV7-2	-	CASPRGGANMNTEAFF	TGTGCCAGTCCGCGGGGGGGGGCAAACATGAACACTGAAGCTTTCTTT
TRBJ2-5	-	TRBV28	-	CAGGGGSLGETQYF	TGTGCCGGGGGCGGAGGCAGCTTGGGAGAGACCCAGTACTTC
TRBJ2-1	TRBD2	TRBV5-8	-	CASSIGTSGAYNEQFF	TGTGCCAGCAGCATCGGGACTAGCGGGGCCTACAATGAGCAGTTCTTC
TRBJ2-2	TRBD2	TRBV10-2	-	CASLTSGNTGELFF	TGCGCCAGCTTGACTAGCGGCAACACCGGGGAGCTGTTTTTT
TRBJ2-1	TRBD2	TRBV4-1	-	CASSPSGRTSYNEQFF	TGCGCCAGCAGCCCCAGCGGGAGAACCTCCTACAATGAGCAGTTCTTC
TRBJ2-6	-	TRBV19	-	CASSMGGSGANVLTF	TGTGCCAGTAGCATGGGGGGATCTGGGGCCAACGTCCTGACTTTC
TRBJ2-6	-	TRBV27	-	CASSFRQGMSFSGANVLTF	TGTGCCAGCAGTTTCCGCCAGGGCATGTCTTTCTCTGGGGCCAACGTCCTGACTTTC
TRBJ2-1	TRBD2	TRBV5-1	-	CATRRREGRNEQFF	TGCGCCACCCGGAGGAGGGAGGGCCGAAATGAGCAGTTCTTC
TRBJ2-7	-	TRBV15	-	CATSRGQGPYEQYF	TGTGCCACCAGCAGAGGTCAGGGTCCCTACGAGCAGTACTTC
TRBJ1-5	TRBD1	TRBV9	-	CASSRQGNSNQPQHF	TGTGCCAGCAGCCGACAGGGCAATAGCAATCAGCCCCAGCATTTT
TRBJ2-7	-	TRBV4-3	-	CASSQDYVTGSYEQYF	TGCGCCAGCAGCCAAGATTACGTGACAGGTTCCTACGAGCAGTACTTC
TRBJ1-1	-	TRBV7-2	-	CASSLDSNTEAFF	TGTGCCAGCAGCTTGGACAGTAACACTGAAGCTTTCTTT
TRBJ1-4	-	TRBV30	-	CAWSSQVTEKLFF	TGTGCCTGGAGTTCACAGGTGACTGAAAAACTGTTTTTT
TRBJ1-6	-	TRBV10-2	-	CASSEGSSYNSPLHF	TGCGCCAGCAGTGAGGGGAGCTCCTATAATTCACCCCTCCACTTT
TRBJ2-7	-	TRBV4-3	-	CASSQDLPGEQYF	TGCGCCAGCAGCCAAGATCTCCCGGGCGAGCAGTACTTC
TRBJ1-2	-	TRBV3-1/TRBV3-2	-	CASSQAAGEGYGYTF	TGTGCCAGCAGCCAAGCAGCGGGGGAGGGCTATGGCTACACCTTC
TRBJ2-1	TRBD2	TRBV6-1	-	CASSSGTRSDEQFF	TGTGCCAGCAGTTCCGGGACTAGGTCCGATGAGCAGTTCTTC
TRBJ1-5	-	TRBV5-5	few	CASSLLTGGSNQPQHF	TGTGCCAGCAGCTTGTTAACGGGGGGTAGCAATCAGCCCCAGCATTTT
TRBJ1-1	TRBD1	TRBV11-2	once	CASSGVGTGKNTEAFF	TGTGCCAGCAGCGGCGTAGGGACAGGGAAGAACACTGAAGCTTTCTTT
TRBJ1-1	-	TRBV27	-	CASSLGFGAEAFF	TGTGCCAGCAGTTTGGGCTTCGGGGCTGAAGCTTTCTTT
TRBJ2-3	TRBD1	TRBV7-3	once	CASSSQGSTDTQYF	TGTGCCAGCAGCTCACAGGGGTCTACAGATACGCAGTATTTT
TRBJ2-1	TRBD2	TRBV20-1	-	CSASSAGEGKQFF	TGCAGTGCTAGTTCAGCGGGAGAGGGGAAGCAGTTCTTC
TRBJ2-1	-	TRBV5-1	-	CASSLPSSYNEQFF	TGCGCCAGCAGCTTACCGAGCTCCTACAATGAGCAGTTCTTC
TRBJ2-2	-	TRBV10-3	-	CAISEPSNTGELFF	TGTGCCATCAGTGAGCCCTCGAACACCGGGGAGCTGTTTTTT
TRBJ2-1	TRBD2	TRBV7-3	-	CASSFGTSTYNEQFF	TGTGCCAGCAGCTTTGGGACTAGCACCTACAATGAGCAGTTCTTC
TRBJ2-5	-	TRBV6-2/TRBV6-3	-	CASSYGRGYRETQYF	TGTGCCAGCAGTTACGGCAGGGGATATCGCGAGACCCAGTACTTC
TRBJ1-2	-	TRBV7-2	-	CASRPTGESGYTF	TGTGCCAGCAGGCCTACCGGGGAAAGCGGCTACACCTTC
TRBJ1-2	TRBD1	TRBV5-5	-	CASRLGTDYGYTF	TGTGCCAGCAGATTAGGGACAGACTATGGCTACACCTTC
TRBJ2-2	TRBD2	TRBV6-2/TRBV6-3	-	CASSARLAGSVLGELFF	TGTGCCAGCAGTGCTCGACTAGCGGGGAGCGTTCTCGGGGAGCTGTTTTTT
TRBJ1-6	TRBD1	TRBV11-2	few	CASSQRQGAGSPLHF	TGTGCCAGCAGCCAAAGACAGGGGGCGGGTTCACCCCTCCACTTT
TRBJ1-1	-	TRBV27	-	CASSLFRGTEAFF	TGTGCCAGCAGTTTATTTCGGGGAACTGAAGCTTTCTTT
TRBJ1-1	-	TRBV5-1	-	CASSFGGGHPEAFF	TGCGCCAGCAGCTTTGGTGGGGGACACCCGGAAGCTTTCTTT
TRBJ2-1	-	TRBV3-1/TRBV3-2	-	CASSQDIPSNEQFF	TGTGCCAGCAGCCAAGATATCCCCAGCAATGAGCAGTTCTTC
TRBJ2-3	-	TRBV6-5	-	CASSPRLSTDTQYF	TGTGCCAGCAGTCCTCGTCTTAGCACAGATACGCAGTATTTT
TRBJ1-2	TRBD1	TRBV5-1	-	CASSKDRGGYGYTF	TGCGCCAGCAGCAAGGACAGGGGAGGCTATGGCTACACCTTC
TRBJ1-3	-	TRBV2	-	CASSEDSGSGNTIYF	TGTGCCAGCAGTGAGGACTCAGGCTCTGGAAACACCATATATTTT
TRBJ1-2	-	TRBV20-1	-	CSASRQVGYTF	TGCAGTGCTAGCCGACAGGTTGGCTACACCTTC